This T cell receptor (beta chain) stems from a study of cytomegalovirus exposure and HLA in healthy donors. Study-level points and caveats: Across donors, presence/absence analyses took sequencing depth to be roughly uniform. In a later analysis, V- and J-gene trimming of beta chains associated with a DCLRE1C missense variant, replicated independently. In most subjects, TCR beta sequences reportedly gave accurate predictions of HLA-A and HLA-B alleles.

Amplification used 60 Vbeta primers and 13 Jbeta primers. The data were produced by immunoSEQ multiplex PCR, yet TCRdb's version contains in-frame clones alone and is incomplete. The sample holds some 150,000 clones; about 77% are singletons and the top ten take 1.1% to 1.5%. Everyone who donated was a healthy bone marrow donor. V lost 4 bases and J lost 1, with 11 bases in between. Germline V lookup: CDR1 SGHRS, CDR2 YFSETQ. This CDR3 has 15 amino acids. As regards this clone: Its antigen is unidentified.

The V and J genes are TRBV5-1 and TRBJ1-4; no clear D. The origin of this receptor is a woman between 35 and 50 years old in good health and CMV-seronegative. The sequencing sample was made of PBMCs. The CDR3 loop is CASSADPRTNEKLFF. CDR3 coding DNA: TGCGCCAGCAGCGCCGACCCTAGAACTAATGAAAAACTGTTTTTT.